A single sample gave rise to the 15 T cell receptor beta chains below, sequenced in a study of metastatic and nonmetastatic thyroid tumors. TCRdb reanalyzed the PCR reads via MiXCR. The table lists 20,000 to 25,000 clones, roughly 25% of them singletons. Each patient came to thyroid surgery without any prior treatment (of any kind). Sequencing input: tumor tissue. The receptors stem from a male donor with papillary thyroid cancer or a benign thyroid nodule (not recorded which). Some clones in this sample may be carry-over from other donors' samples.

This clone was counted many times. The CDR3 region is CASSLSYRGFYGYTF. The CDR3 coding sequence is TGTGCCAGCAGTTTATCGTACCGGGGCTTCTATGGCTACACCTTC. V is TRBV27 and J is TRBJ1-2; the D gene is possibly TRBD1 (5 bases). V was shortened by 0 bases and J by 4 bases, with 12 bases between the two germline ends. The CDR3 has 15 residues. Germline lookup yields CDR1 MNHEY and CDR2 SMNVEV (reference sequence).

This clone has at least ten counts. This chain links TRBV18 with TRBJ2-3; 9 bases align to TRBD1. Germline V lookup: CDR1 KGHSH, CDR2 LQKENI. Trimming at V came to 1 base and at J to 5 bases, leaving 7 bases not matched to a gene. CDR3 length equals 16 residues. The CDR3 loop is CASSPRTQGAGDTQYF. The CDR3 nucleotides are TGTGCCAGCTCACCACGAACACAGGGGGCTGGAGATACGCAGTATTTT.

This clone has at least ten counts. J is TRBJ2-3 and V is TRBV20-1; TRBD2 agrees at 11 bases. Germline V CDR1 and CDR2: DFQATT, SNEGSKA (reference sequence). Trimming at V came to 1 base and at J to 4 bases, leaving 4 bases not matched to a gene. The length of the CDR3 is 15 residues. Here the CDR3 DNA reads TGCAGTGCTAGAGTTTGGGGACTAGCGGCAGATACGCAGTATTTT. It translates to CSARVWGLAADTQYF.

This clone was found once. The DNA of the CDR3 is TGTGCCAGCTTCCTGAGGGCCTACGAGCAGTACTTC. This encodes CASFLRAYEQYF. The V call is TRBV3-1, the J call TRBJ2-7; maybe TRBD2 (5 bases). Germline V gene data show CDR1 as LGHDT and CDR2 as YNNKEL (reference sequence). This CDR3 contains 12 residues. Between the trimmed V and J ends, which lost 8 bases and 2 bases, there was a span of 10 bases.

This clone appeared many times. This rearrangement joins TRBV7-2 to TRBJ2-3; D unresolved. This CDR3 region has 15 residues. Trimming took off 2 bases at V and 2 bases at J, with 11 bases between the two ends. Per the germline V gene, CDR1 is SGHTA and CDR2 is FQGNSA. The CDR3 DNA reads TGTGCCAGCAGCTTATCGATAGGGTACACAGATACGCAGTATTTT. It yields the protein CASSLSIGYTDTQYF.

This clone is classed as medium-sized. This chain joins TRBV18 and TRBJ2-7; D gene uncertain. There are 13 residues in the CDR3. Germline CDR1 is KGHSH and CDR2 is LQKENI. Trimming took 4 bases from V and 0 from J, leaving 7 bases between them. The CDR3 sequence: CASSLSDSYEQYF. DNA of the CDR3: TGTGCCAGCTCACTGTCGGACTCCTACGAGCAGTACTTC. The full variable domain, its missing parts supplied by reference TRBV18 and TRBJ2-7, is NAGVMQNPRHLVRRRGQEARLRCSPMKGHSHVYWYRQLPEEGLKFMVYLQKENIIDESGMPKERFSAEFPKEGPSILRIQQVVRGDSAAYFCASSLSDSYEQYFGPGTRLTVT.

V is TRBV20-1 and J is TRBJ2-2; D gene uncertain. Per the germline V gene, CDR1 is DFQATT and CDR2 is SNEGSKA (reference sequence). V dropped 5 bases and J dropped 4 bases, with 11 bases sitting between them. There are 13 residues in the CDR3. CDR3: CSALHPSTGELFF. The CDR3 DNA reads TGCAGTGCTCTTCACCCCAGCACCGGGGAGCTGTTTTTT.

This clone was counted only a few times. Because the CDR3 is missing its conserved closing phenylalanine or tryptophan, this is likely a read error. No DNA is shown, since the ends of the CDR3 on it are uncertain; the CDR3 is the one TCRdb lists. The chain uses TRBV2 and TRBJ2-1; TRBD1, the table's D call, lacks a check against the DNA. The V gene's germline CDR1 is SNHLY and CDR2 FYNNEI. The CDR3 comprises 11 residues, both ends counted. The CDR3 protein is CASSARQGPFL.

The V call is TRBV7-8, the J call TRBJ1-5, with a tentative D call TRBD1 (6 bases). V gave up 5 bases and J gave up 4 bases, with 12 bases separating them. The CDR3 contains 14 residues. Germline V gene sequence: CDR1 SGHVS, CDR2 FQNEAQ. In DNA form, the CDR3 reads TGTGCCAGCAGCCTTGGGACACAAAATCAGCCCCAGCATTTT. It codes for CASSLGTQNQPQHF.

The rearrangement uses TRBV7-2 and TRBJ1-6; tentatively, D is TRBD1 (5 bases). The CDR3 contains 13 residues. The V and J ends lost 10 bases and 6 bases respectively, with 13 bases between them. Germline loops: CDR1 SGHTA, CDR2 FQGNSA. CDR3 nucleotide sequence: TGTGCCAACAGACAGTGCGCTAATTCACCCCTCCACTTT. It codes for CANRQCANSPLHF.

The V and J genes are TRBV27 and TRBJ2-1; the match to TRBD2 covers 10 bases. The CDR3 is 14 amino acids. Germline trimming cut 5 bases from V and 8 bases from J; bases unmatched to any gene: 6. Germline lookup yields CDR1 MNHEY and CDR2 SMNVEV (reference sequence). The CDR3 sequence is CASSTASGSDEQFF. DNA of the CDR3: TGTGCCAGCAGTACGGCTAGCGGGAGTGATGAGCAGTTCTTC.

Comments on this clone: One end of the junction varies from germline; a read error may be responsible. The chain is built from TRBV28 and TRBJ1-6; D uncertain. Germline assignment: CDR1 MDHEN and CDR2 SYDVKM. This CDR3 is 14 amino acids long. The CDR3 loop is CARHPIQRRSPIHF. As DNA, the CDR3 is TGTGCCAGACATCCCATTCAAAGGAGGTCACCCATCCACTTT.

This clone was seen many times. This chain links TRBV7-9 with TRBJ2-3; possibly TRBD1 or TRBD2 for D (5 bases each). CDR1 and CDR2 (germline): SEHNR, FQNEAQ (reference sequence). The CDR3 spans 14 residues. The V end was cut by 5 bases, the J end by 4 bases, with 13 bases between. The CDR3 here is CASSRDRMADTQYF. DNA of the CDR3: TGTGCCAGCAGCCGGGACCGGATGGCAGATACGCAGTATTTT.

In this sample, this clone turned up a few times. This chain connects TRBV27 to TRBJ2-1; 13 positions match TRBD2. Trimming took 5 bases from V and 6 from J; bases not matched to a gene: 4. The CDR3 sequence is 15 residues long. CDR1 MNHEY and CDR2 SMNVEV come from the germline V gene (reference sequence). CDR3 loop: CASSPGTSGINEQFF. In DNA form, the CDR3 reads TGTGCCAGCAGTCCCGGGACTAGCGGGATCAATGAGCAGTTCTTC.

This clone is hyperexpanded in the sample. CDR3: CASSDPKGGAAYEQYF. CDR3 DNA sequence: TGTGCCAGCAGTGACCCCAAGGGGGGGGCCGCCTACGAGCAGTACTTC. This chain joins TRBV6-1 and TRBJ2-7; a weak D match, TRBD2 (7 bases). Germline V gene sequence: CDR1 MNHNS, CDR2 SASEGT. V lost 3 bases, J lost 2 bases, and 17 bases lay in between. This CDR3 has 16 residues.